A single sample is the source of the 20 T cell receptor beta chains below, sequenced in a study of blood T cell repertoires in COVID-19 (dated by TCRdb to between 2020 and 2021). The library was generated by the immunoSEQ multiplex PCR assay. TCRdb took over this immuneACCESS table, retaining in-frame rearrangements with V and J assigned. Such tables are incomplete; in checked studies, under half of the missing clones stem from an unresolved V gene, and the remainder is unexplained. The sample table lists around 72,000 clones, approximately 88% of them with a count of one. About 6.4% of the sample goes to the ten largest clones. The sample comprised peripheral blood. The receptors stem from a woman in her seventies with acute or convalescent COVID-19.

The rearrangement joins TRBV10-2 to TRBJ1-2, with 7 bases matching TRBD1. The V gene's germline CDR1 is WSHSY and CDR2 SAAADI. The CDR3 runs 17 residues. Trimming took 4 bases from V and 13 from J; bases not matched to a gene: 24. The CDR3: CASSAKVLDAGGTITTF. In DNA, the CDR3 is TGCGCCAGCAGTGCTAAGGTCTTAGATGCAGGGGGAACTATAACCACCTTC.

The chain carries TRBV11-2 and TRBJ1-1; TRBD1 agrees at 7 bases. The J segment lost 1 base and the V segment lost 5 bases, leaving 7 bases of the junction unmatched. CDR1 SGHAT and CDR2 FQNNGV come from the germline V gene. This CDR3 contains 15 residues. The CDR3 loop reads CASSVTGARNTEAFF. The DNA for the CDR3 is TGTGCCAGCAGCGTAACAGGGGCCAGGAACACTGAAGCTTTCTTT.

The genes are TRBV7-9 and TRBJ1-1, with 12 positions matching TRBD1. CDR1 SEHNR and CDR2 FQNEAQ come from the germline V gene (reference sequence). The V and J ends lost 5 bases and 2 bases, in that order; junction bases with no gene match: 15. This CDR3 comprises 19 residues. The DNA for the CDR3 is TGTGCCAGCAGCCCGAAGGGGACAGGGGGCGCGGTTTCTAACACTGAAGCTTTCTTT. This codes for CASSPKGTGGAVSNTEAFF.

The V call is TRBV5-4, the J call TRBJ1-4; possibly TRBD1 for D (5 bases). In germline, CDR1 is SGHNT, CDR2 YYREEE (reference sequence). This CDR3 has 14 residues. Between the trimmed V and J ends, which lost 7 bases and 3 bases, there was a span of 13 bases. The CDR3 region is CASGPQGSNEKLFF. The DNA of the CDR3 is TGTGCCAGCGGCCCTCAGGGCTCTAATGAAAAACTGTTTTTT.

V and J are TRBV18 and TRBJ2-7; a weak D match, TRBD1 (5 bases). The germline V gene has CDR1 KGHSH and CDR2 LQKENI. The V end was cut by 3 bases, the J end by 3 bases, with 12 bases between. The CDR3 sequence is 14 residues long. CDR3 loop: CASSPPGKGYEQYF. In DNA form, the CDR3 reads TGTGCCAGCTCACCTCCAGGGAAAGGCTACGAGCAGTACTTC.

This chain links TRBV1 with TRBJ2-1; the D segment call TRBD2 is taken from the table without a DNA check. TRBV1 is an annotated pseudogene. The CDR3 runs to 16 residues. CDR3 DNA sequence: TGCACCAGCAGCCAACACGGGACTAATTCACACAATGAGCAGTTCTTC. Translating it yields CTSSQHGTNSHNEQFF.

This clone turned up a few times. The V gene is TRBV7-2, the J gene TRBJ2-6, with D unclear. Looked up from germline, CDR1 is SGHTA and CDR2 is FQGNSA. V shed 8 bases and J shed 4 bases, with 12 bases lying between them. The CDR3 totals 14 residues. CDR3 loop: CASRSLRGANVLTF. The DNA for the CDR3 is TGTGCCAGCCGATCACTGAGGGGGGCCAACGTCCTGACTTTC.

The J gene is TRBJ1-3, the V gene TRBV9, with D possibly matching TRBD1 (6 bases). V was clipped by 4 bases and J by 0 bases, with 11 bases between them. Germline-derived CDR1 and CDR2 are SGDLS and YYNGEE. The CDR3 spans 15 residues. The CDR3 is CASSPDRSSGNTIYF. The CDR3 region has the DNA TGTGCCAGCAGCCCCGACAGGAGCTCTGGAAACACCATATATTTT.

This chain links TRBV23-1 with TRBJ1-1, with D hard to call. TRBV23-1 falls under the ORF class, with uncertain function. CDR3 length: 17 residues. V gave up 3 bases and J gave up 0 bases, with 17 bases separating them. The CDR3 DNA sequence: TGCGCCAGCAGTCATCCCCCGTCCGGAGAATTGAACACTGAAGCTTTCTTT. Translating gives CASSHPPSGELNTEAFF.

CDR3 nucleotide sequence: TGTGCCAGCAGTTTATCCTGGACAGTTGACGGCTACACCTTC. Its translation: CASSLSWTVDGYTF. V gene TRBV27 combines with J gene TRBJ1-2, with a weak D call TRBD1 (6 bases). The CDR3 totals 14 residues. Trimming left V 0 bases short and J 8 bases short, with 13 bases between. CDR1 MNHEY and CDR2 SMNVEV come from the germline V gene (reference sequence).

The chain carries TRBV7-9 and TRBJ2-3; 11 positions match TRBD1. This CDR3 contains 15 residues. In germline, CDR1 is SEHNR, CDR2 FQNEAQ (reference sequence). The V segment lost 5 bases and the J segment 5 bases; nucleotides outside the gene matches: 6. The CDR3 nucleotides read TGTGCCAGCAGCGCCCGGACAGGGGGCGTAGATACGCAGTATTTT. Its translation is CASSARTGGVDTQYF.

The chain carries TRBV7-2 and TRBJ1-1; the D gene is possibly TRBD1 (6 bases). This CDR3 has 15 residues. V lost 4 bases and J 1 base, leaving 13 bases between the germline ends. In germline, CDR1 is SGHTA, CDR2 FQGNSA. For the CDR3, the DNA is TGTGCCAGCAGCTCTTTCTTGACAGGGAACACTGAAGCTTTCTTT. Translating it yields CASSSFLTGNTEAFF.

The rearrangement joins TRBV18 to TRBJ1-1; 7 bases line up with TRBD1. With 8 bases clipped from V and 5 bases from J, the junction kept 17 bases outside the gene matches. The CDR3 extends over 16 amino acids. CDR1 is KGHSH and CDR2 is LQKENI in the germline V gene. The CDR3 bases are TGTGCCAGCACCATACAGGGGTCTTTGGCTCCGACTGAAGCTTTCTTT. It specifies CASTIQGSLAPTEAFF.

The V gene is TRBV6-2 or TRBV6-3, the J gene TRBJ2-3; 8 positions match TRBD2. The CDR3 consists of 18 residues. Looked up from germline, CDR1 is MNHEY and CDR2 is SVGEGT. V shed 0 bases and J 0 bases; nucleotides not matched to a gene: 8. The CDR3 reads CASSYSRAGTRSTDTQYF. The CDR3 DNA reads as TGTGCCAGCAGTTACTCGAGAGCTGGGACTAGGAGCACAGATACGCAGTATTTT.

This rearrangement joins TRBV11-3 to TRBJ2-1; unclear D gene. Germline assignment: CDR1 SGHNT and CDR2 YENEEA. This CDR3 has 11 residues. Trimming shortened V by 5 bases and J by 5 bases, and 4 bases separated the two germline ends. The DNA for the CDR3 is TGTGCCAGCAGCCTCCACAATGAGCAGTTCTTC. It yields the protein CASSLHNEQFF.

This chain links TRBV7-2 with TRBJ2-7, with TRBD2 matching 14 bases. Looked up from germline, CDR1 is SGHTA and CDR2 is FQGNSA. J gave up 9 bases and V 1 base, and 8 bases lay outside the gene matches. The length of the CDR3 is 16 residues. The CDR3 DNA is TGTGCCAGCAGCTTAGGATGGGGACTAGCGGGAGCGGCGCAGTACTTC. It specifies CASSLGWGLAGAAQYF. The full variable domain, with the rest looked up from reference TRBV7-2 and TRBJ2-7, is GAGVSQSPSNKVTEKGKDVELRCDPISGHTALYWYRQSLGQGLEFLIYFQGNSAPDKSGLPSDRFSAERTGGSVSTLTIQRTQQEDSAVYLCASSLGWGLAGAAQYFGPGTRLTVT.

The chain uses TRBV18 and TRBJ1-5, with a possible D match to TRBD1 (6 bases). CDR3 length: 16 residues. V gave up 2 bases and J gave up 7 bases, with 18 bases separating them. Germline assignment: CDR1 KGHSH and CDR2 LQKENI. The CDR3 sequence: CASSPGEQGPGQPQHF. CDR3 in DNA: TGTGCCAGCTCACCAGGGGAACAGGGCCCGGGGCAGCCCCAGCATTTT.

This sequence joins TRBV3-1 (or the pseudogene TRBV3-2) and TRBJ1-1; D gene unclear. This CDR3 comprises 11 residues. Germline assignment: CDR1 LGHDT and CDR2 YNNKEL (reference sequence). The V end was cut by 4 bases, the J end by 7 bases, with 7 bases between. DNA for the CDR3: TGTGCCAGCAGCCCCCAGGTTGAAGCTTTCTTT. It translates to CASSPQVEAFF.

The chain recombines TRBV6-6 with TRBJ2-7; D not resolved. With 4 bases removed from V and 3 bases from J, the gap between germline ends came to 7 bases. The V gene's germline CDR1 is MNHNY and CDR2 SVGAGI (reference sequence). The CDR3 spans 12 residues. CDR3 in amino acids: CASSSSSYEQYF. In DNA form, the CDR3 reads TGTGCCAGCAGTTCCTCTAGCTACGAGCAGTACTTC.

The chain joins TRBV5-4 to TRBJ2-7; 9 bases fit TRBD1. Per germline, CDR1 SGHNT and CDR2 YYREEE (reference sequence). The V segment lost 4 bases and the J segment 2 bases; nucleotides outside the gene matches: 1. The CDR3 contains 13 residues. The CDR3 here is CASSGTGTYEQYF. Written as DNA, the CDR3 is TGTGCCAGCAGCGGGACAGGGACCTACGAGCAGTACTTC.